This T cell receptor beta chain is drawn from a study of blood T cell repertoires in COVID-19. The overall study: The United States, Italy and Spain supplied acute and convalescent COVID-19 samples. Sources were T cells, B-cell-depleted T cells, or PBMCs; the material itself was cDNA or gDNA.

V trimming: 7 bases; J trimming: 1 base; junction bases outside the gene matches: 6. Germline lookup yields CDR1 MNHNY and CDR2 SVGAGI (reference sequence). The length of the CDR3 is 14 residues. The authors' processing: Amplification from reference gene primers served as the basis for estimated nucleated cell counts. Method: immunoSEQ multiplex PCR; TCRdb's copy keeps in-frame clones and lacks some. The V and J calls and the clone size are those of that table, but D and trimming were determined from the DNA. The sample includes roughly 250,000 clones, 70% to 90% of them seen just once. This receptor was identified in a woman between 35 and 50 years old who had recovered from COVID-19. This rearrangement joins TRBV6-6 to TRBJ2-7; 8 bases are shared with TRBD1. The sample consisted of peripheral blood. Written as DNA, the CDR3 is TGTGCCAGCAAGATGACAGGGGATTCCTACGAGCAGTACTTC. Its protein is CASKMTGDSYEQYF.